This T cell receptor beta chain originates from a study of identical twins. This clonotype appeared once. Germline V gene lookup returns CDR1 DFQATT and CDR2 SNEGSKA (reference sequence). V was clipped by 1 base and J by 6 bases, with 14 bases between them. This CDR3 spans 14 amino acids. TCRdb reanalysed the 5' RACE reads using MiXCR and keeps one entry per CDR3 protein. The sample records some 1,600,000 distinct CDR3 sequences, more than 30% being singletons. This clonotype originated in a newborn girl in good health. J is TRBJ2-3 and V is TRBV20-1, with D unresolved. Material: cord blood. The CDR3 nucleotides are TGCAGTGCTAGAGTTTTCGGCCTGGGGGATACGCAGTATTTT. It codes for CSARVFGLGDTQYF.